Below, one TCR beta chain is given with its context. This clone was seen once. Its cognate antigen has yet to be identified. Per-base qualities were not stored, and no clone one base away is much larger. The data were taken from a study of blood T cell repertoires in COVID-19 (dated by TCRdb to 2018 to 2020). About the study as a whole: Collaborator samples came from the United States, Italy and Spain and covered acute and convalescent phases of COVID-19. The prospective study material was composed of cDNA or gDNA derived from T cells, B-cell-depleted T cells, or PBMCs. Subjects who had been exposed to COVID-19, were actively infected with it, or had recovered from it provided the deeply sampled blood TCRbeta repertoires that made up the dataset. The repertoires were released in a freely available public database meant as a resource for research on the immune response to SARS-CoV-2. Samples came from the ongoing ImmuneRACE study (first 160 participants) plus 1,254 subjects from 6 global collaborators. A de-identified subject ID, COVID-19 status, age in years and sex were almost always included in the sample metadata. Where HLA class I and class II types were available, the types were taken from metadata supplied by the sample provider, not from assay-based typing. General findings and caveats noted by the study authors: The quantity of clinical and demographic metadata differed by source and by participant and was supplied without curation.

Collaborating institutions collected whole blood in K2EDTA tubes following their own protocols. For TCRbeta analysis, collaborators shipped samples as frozen whole blood, isolated PBMCs, or DNA extracted from either of those sample types. The CDR3, cysteine through phenylalanine, is 16 amino acids long. Only the CDR3 portion is preserved as DNA: 48 bases, with reading frame beginning at the first base. V is shortened by 2 bases, J by 5 bases, and the region joining them spans 13 bases. Taken from the germline V gene (reference sequence), the CDR1 and CDR2 loops are SEHNR and FQNEAQ. TCRbeta CDR3 regions were amplified from genomic DNA by means of the immunoSEQ Assay, a bias-controlled multiplex PCR. Under the source paper's analysis protocol: Within the assay, amplification of reference gene primers was used to estimate how many nucleated cells each sample contained. To quantify the absolute abundance of each unique TCRbeta CDR3 rearrangement, sequence reads were collapsed and filtered. For each sample, productive Simpson clonality was calculated as the square root of Simpson's diversity index across productive rearrangements. The source is immuneACCESS, and TCRdb retained only in-frame sequences with V and J called. Part of the clones is not carried over; for the studies checked, unresolved V genes explain less than half of this, and the remainder is unexplained. That table gives V, J and clone size, and the DNA gave D and trimming. This sample is represented by under 200,000 clones; 75% to 90% of them were singletons. The biggest ten clones account for 2.9% of the sample.

The rearranged chain carries TRBV7-9 and TRBJ1-6; perhaps TRBD1 is the D gene, with 6 bases matching. The sample was peripheral blood. The origin of this receptor is a woman aged 55-69 years with acute or convalescent COVID-19. The CDR3 protein is CASSLIPQGNNSPLHF. The nucleotide sequence is given as TGTGCCAGCAGCTTAATACCCCAGGGGAATAATTCACCCCTCCACTTT.